These 27 T cell receptor beta chains originate from one sample sequenced in a study of T-cell memory formation after mild COVID-19. MiXCR was run by TCRdb on the 5' RACE reads, yielding one entry per CDR3 protein. This table holds some 43,000 distinct CDR3 sequences, 5% to 7% found once. The sequencing sample was made of PBMCs or a T cell subset sorted from them (not recorded which). Receptors originate from an adult who had mild COVID-19 (a few samples of this study predate the infection). Cell type and time point are not known.

By proportion, this clonotype is medium-sized. V and J are TRBV20-1 and TRBJ1-1; 7 bases are a match to TRBD1. The CDR3 runs 11 residues. V lost 3 bases, J lost 9 bases, and 4 bases stayed unmatched. The germline CDR1 and CDR2 sequences are DFQATT and SNEGSKA (reference sequence). CDR3 nucleotides: TGCAGTGCTAGCCAGGACAGGAAAGCTTTCTTT. Its translation is CSASQDRKAFF.

The chain couples TRBV20-1 to TRBJ1-1; TRBD1 might be the D (5 bases). Germline loops: CDR1 DFQATT, CDR2 SNEGSKA (reference sequence). Between the trimmed V and J ends, which lost 3 bases and 7 bases, there was a span of 15 bases. This CDR3 has 13 amino acids. The chain's CDR3 is CSASPVADNEAFF. The CDR3 DNA reads TGCAGTGCTAGCCCGGTTGCGGACAATGAAGCTTTCTTT.

This clonotype was detected many times. The CDR3 is CASSSLAGTQETQYF. DNA of the CDR3: TGCGCCAGCAGCTCACTAGCGGGAACCCAAGAGACCCAGTACTTC. The chain recombines TRBV5-1 with TRBJ2-5; 10 bases align to TRBD2. The CDR3 extends over 15 amino acids. Unmatched junction bases numbered 3, after V lost 3 bases and J lost 1 base. The germline CDR1 and CDR2 sequences are SGHRS and YFSETQ. Full variable domain (outside the CDR3, taken from reference TRBV5-1 and TRBJ2-5): KAGVTQTPRYLIKTRGQQVTLSCSPISGHRSVSWYQQTPGQGLQFLFEYFSETQRNKGNFPGRFSGRQFSNSRSEMNVSTLELGDSALYLCASSSLAGTQETQYFGPGTRLLVL.

The chain joins TRBV11-3 to TRBJ2-3; 16 bases align to TRBD2. The CDR3 has 17 amino acids. V trimming: 4 bases; J trimming: 2 bases; junction bases outside the gene matches: 3. Germline-derived CDR1 and CDR2 are SGHNT and YENEEA. The CDR3 DNA is TGTGCCAGCAGCTCTGGGACTAGCGGGGGGGCCACAGATACGCAGTATTTT. It translates to CASSSGTSGGATDTQYF.

In its sample, this clonotype was seen many times. The rearrangement joins TRBV5-1 to TRBJ2-1; 10 nucleotides line up with TRBD1. The CDR3 length is 16 residues. Germline V gene lookup returns CDR1 SGHRS and CDR2 YFSETQ. With V trimmed by 4 bases and J by 7 bases, 11 bases remained unmatched. The CDR3 region is CASSTTGTGVRNEQFF. The DNA for the CDR3 is TGCGCCAGCAGCACGACCGGGACAGGGGTTCGAAATGAGCAGTTCTTC.

This clonotype occurred many times. V and J are TRBV24-1 and TRBJ2-1; 9 positions agree with TRBD1. The length of the CDR3 is 16 residues. V lost 3 bases, J lost 7 bases, and 9 bases stayed unmatched. In germline, CDR1 is KGHDR, CDR2 SFDVKD. The CDR3 region has the DNA TGTGCCACCAGTGATACTACCGGGACAGGGAGAAATGAGCAGTTCTTC. It specifies CATSDTTGTGRNEQFF.

The chain carries TRBV9 and TRBJ2-3, with D tentatively TRBD1 or TRBD2 (5 bases each). The CDR3 runs 14 residues. The germline V gene encodes CDR1 SGDLS and CDR2 YYNGEE. V lost 3 bases and J lost 4, with 12 bases in between. CDR3 residues: CASSARRGSDTQYF. DNA of the CDR3: TGTGCCAGCAGCGCCCGCCGGGGCTCAGATACGCAGTATTTT.

The J gene is TRBJ2-5, the V gene TRBV7-9; 11 bases align to TRBD1. CDR3 length: 18 residues. V shed 5 bases, J shed 4 bases, and the junction held 15 bases outside the gene matches. The V gene's germline CDR1 is SEHNR and CDR2 FQNEAQ (reference sequence). The CDR3: CASSIGRTGTGGRETQYF. The DNA for the CDR3 is TGTGCCAGCAGCATTGGTCGAACCGGGACAGGGGGAAGAGAGACCCAGTACTTC.

The chain employs TRBV19 and TRBJ1-1; weak D call: TRBD1 (6 bases). Trimming stripped 3 bases from V and 5 bases from J, with 10 bases between. CDR1 and CDR2 (germline): LNHDA, SQIVND (reference sequence). The CDR3 loop spans 13 amino acids. The CDR3 region has the DNA TGTGCCAGTAGTATCAGGGGACGAACTGAAGCTTTCTTT. It is translated as CASSIRGRTEAFF.

The chain carries TRBV3-1 and TRBJ1-2, with unresolved D. Looked up from germline, CDR1 is LGHDT and CDR2 is YNNKEL (reference sequence). Trimming stripped 4 bases from V and 3 bases from J, with 12 bases between. The CDR3 has 14 residues. As DNA, the CDR3 is TGTGCCAGCAGCCTTGGACCCCCAGACTATGGCTACACCTTC. It translates to CASSLGPPDYGYTF.

The V and J genes are TRBV29-1 and TRBJ1-1, with unresolved D. CDR1 and CDR2 (germline): SQVTM, ANQGSEA. The CDR3 covers 12 residues. V shed 4 bases and J shed 4 bases, with 10 bases lying between them. CDR3 sequence (DNA): TGCAGCGTTGTTCCAGGCCCCACTGAAGCTTTCTTT. It encodes CSVVPGPTEAFF.

Only a few counts were recorded for this clonotype. The chain has TRBV3-1 and TRBJ2-7; D ambiguous. The CDR3 has 12 residues. Germline V gene data show CDR1 as LGHDT and CDR2 as YNNKEL (reference sequence). Trimming took 5 bases from V and 3 from J, leaving 8 bases between them. CDR3 coding DNA: TGTGCCAGCAGCACCCACTACTACGAGCAGTACTTC. As protein: CASSTHYYEQYF.

This clonotype was seen many times. The chain has TRBV4-1 and TRBJ1-1; the match to TRBD1 covers 9 bases. The CDR3 spans 15 residues. Germline V gene data show CDR1 as MGHRA and CDR2 as YSYEKL. Trimming at V came to 4 bases and at J to 2 bases, leaving 5 bases not matched to a gene. The CDR3 loop is CASSPGQGTNTEAFF. The CDR3 DNA follows: TGCGCCAGCAGCCCGGGACAGGGTACAAACACTGAAGCTTTCTTT.

This clonotype came up a few times. The chain uses TRBV2 and TRBJ1-6; weak D call: TRBD1 (6 bases). The CDR3 runs to 14 residues. Germline CDR1 reads SNHLY; CDR2 reads FYNNEI. V was cut by 3 bases and J by 5 bases, with 8 bases left in between. Here the CDR3 reads CASSEYRDNSPLHF. For the CDR3, the DNA is TGTGCCAGCAGTGAGTACAGGGATAATTCACCCCTCCACTTT.

V is TRBV3-1 and J is TRBJ2-1; 9 bases match TRBD2. Germline CDR1 is LGHDT and CDR2 is YNNKEL (reference sequence). With V trimmed by 1 base and J by 4 bases, 8 bases remained unmatched. This CDR3 comprises 17 residues. The CDR3 DNA sequence: TGTGCCAGCAGCCAAGGGATTGGCGGGGGGGTTTACAATGAGCAGTTCTTC. Residues: CASSQGIGGGVYNEQFF.

This clonotype was detected ten times or more. The genes are TRBV7-9 and TRBJ1-1; 7 nucleotides agree with TRBD1. V shed 5 bases and J 6 bases; nucleotides not matched to a gene: 9. The CDR3 contains 14 residues. Germline V gene lookup returns CDR1 SEHNR and CDR2 FQNEAQ (reference sequence). The CDR3 DNA is TGTGCCAGCAGCCTCAGACAGGGAGGCGCTGAAGCTTTCTTT. It codes for CASSLRQGGAEAFF.

This clonotype has more than one count but fewer than ten. The chain employs TRBV30 and TRBJ1-2, with D possibly matching TRBD1 (5 bases). Germline V gives CDR1 GTSNPN, CDR2 SVGIG (reference sequence). The CDR3 is 10 residues long. The V gene lost 3 bases and the J gene lost 13 bases, with 12 bases spanning the gap. CDR3 sequence: CAWSSRDGTF. The CDR3, as DNA: TGTGCCTGGAGCTCCCGGGACGGCACCTTC.

V gene TRBV24-1 combines with J gene TRBJ2-7; D is undetermined. CDR3 length: 13 residues. CDR1 and CDR2 from the germline V gene are KGHDR and SFDVKD. The V end was cut by 3 bases, the J end by 1 base, with 6 bases between. The CDR3, as DNA: TGTGCCACCAGTGATCCCCAGTCCTACGAGCAGTACTTC. It translates to CATSDPQSYEQYF.

This clonotype has a count of ten or more. This chain connects TRBV6-6 to TRBJ1-4, with TRBD1 identical over 7 bases. CDR1 MNHNY and CDR2 SVGAGI come from the germline V gene (reference sequence). The trim removed 2 bases at V and 6 bases at J, leaving 3 bases unmatched. CDR3 size: 14 residues. CDR3 residues: CASSYDRADEKLFF. The CDR3 nucleotides read TGTGCCAGCAGTTACGACAGGGCCGATGAAAAACTGTTTTTT.

This sequence joins TRBV7-3 and TRBJ1-2; 9 positions agree with TRBD1. The CDR3 extends over 13 amino acids. Germline values: CDR1 SGHTA, CDR2 FQGTGA. With V trimmed by 6 bases and J by 6 bases, 5 bases remained unmatched. CDR3 protein: CASSPQGAHGYTF. Written as DNA, the CDR3 is TGTGCCAGCAGTCCACAGGGGGCACATGGCTACACCTTC. Drawing the rest from reference TRBV7-3 and TRBJ1-2, the complete variable domain is GAGVSQTPSNKVTEKGKYVELRCDPISGHTALYWYRQSLGQGPEFLIYFQGTGAADDSGLPNDRFFAVRPEGSVSTLKIQRTERGDSAVYLCASSPQGAHGYTFGSGTRLTVV.

This chain links TRBV24-1 with TRBJ2-6; 9 bases are shared with TRBD1. The V gene end was trimmed by 4 bases and the J gene end by 3 bases; junction bases not matched to a gene: 3. The germline CDR1 and CDR2 sequences are KGHDR and SFDVKD. The CDR3 extends over 16 amino acids. CDR3 in amino acids: CATSEGDRVGANVLTF. The CDR3 nucleotides read TGTGCCACCAGTGAGGGGGACAGGGTTGGGGCCAACGTCCTGACTTTC.

The chain links TRBV7-3 to TRBJ1-1; 8 bases are a match to TRBD1. The CDR3 totals 17 residues. The V gene end was trimmed by 5 bases and the J gene end by 5 bases; junction bases not matched to a gene: 16. The germline V gene has CDR1 SGHTA and CDR2 FQGTGA. The CDR3 loop is CASSPTQGARTRTEAFF. DNA for the CDR3: TGTGCCAGCAGCCCTACGCAGGGGGCAAGGACGAGAACTGAAGCTTTCTTT.

This clonotype came up many times. The V gene is TRBV10-3, the J gene TRBJ2-7; 7 positions match TRBD2. Per germline, CDR1 ENHRY and CDR2 SYGVKD. Losses at the gene ends were 3 bases for V and 3 bases for J; bases not matched to a gene: 8. The CDR3 is 15 amino acids. CDR3: CAISEAPPGGYEQYF. The CDR3 DNA sequence: TGTGCCATCAGTGAAGCCCCCCCGGGGGGCTACGAGCAGTACTTC.

This clonotype was found many times. Here the CDR3 DNA reads TGTGCCAGCAGCTTAAGTATACGTGAGCAGTTCTTC. Translating it yields CASSLSIREQFF. The chain combines TRBV7-2 with TRBJ2-1, with D unclear. There are 12 residues in the CDR3. V dropped 2 bases and J dropped 9 bases, with 8 bases sitting between them. Germline V gene sequence: CDR1 SGHTA, CDR2 FQGNSA. Full variable domain (remainder filled in from reference TRBV7-2 and TRBJ2-1): GAGVSQSPSNKVTEKGKDVELRCDPISGHTALYWYRQSLGQGLEFLIYFQGNSAPDKSGLPSDRFSAERTGGSVSTLTIQRTQQEDSAVYLCASSLSIREQFFGPGTRLTVL.

Ten or more counts support this clonotype. J is TRBJ2-1 and V is TRBV7-9; the D gene is possibly TRBD1 (5 bases). Germline V gene sequence: CDR1 SEHNR, CDR2 FQNEAQ (reference sequence). The CDR3 runs 12 residues. V was clipped by 7 bases and J by 16 bases, with 20 bases between them. In DNA, the CDR3 is TGTGCCAGCATTAACGAGGAATCCGGACAATTCTTC. It translates to CASINEESGQFF.

This clonotype was recorded at least ten times. The chain uses TRBV6-6 and TRBJ1-1, with a weak D call TRBD1 (5 bases). The CDR3 sequence is 14 residues long. V lost 4 bases, J lost 2 bases, and 11 bases lay in between. Germline V gene sequence: CDR1 MNHNY, CDR2 SVGAGI (reference sequence). CDR3 coding DNA: TGTGCCAGCAGTTCCCTGACAGCCAACACTGAAGCTTTCTTT. It codes for CASSSLTANTEAFF.

This clonotype occurred a few times. The V and J genes are TRBV14 and TRBJ1-1; D uncertain. With 5 bases removed from V and 4 bases from J, the gap between germline ends came to 11 bases. The CDR3 sequence is 13 residues long. The germline V gene has CDR1 SGHDN and CDR2 FVKESK. The DNA of the CDR3 is TGTGCCAGCAGCTTAGACCGATCCACTGAAGCTTTCTTT. Translating it yields CASSLDRSTEAFF.